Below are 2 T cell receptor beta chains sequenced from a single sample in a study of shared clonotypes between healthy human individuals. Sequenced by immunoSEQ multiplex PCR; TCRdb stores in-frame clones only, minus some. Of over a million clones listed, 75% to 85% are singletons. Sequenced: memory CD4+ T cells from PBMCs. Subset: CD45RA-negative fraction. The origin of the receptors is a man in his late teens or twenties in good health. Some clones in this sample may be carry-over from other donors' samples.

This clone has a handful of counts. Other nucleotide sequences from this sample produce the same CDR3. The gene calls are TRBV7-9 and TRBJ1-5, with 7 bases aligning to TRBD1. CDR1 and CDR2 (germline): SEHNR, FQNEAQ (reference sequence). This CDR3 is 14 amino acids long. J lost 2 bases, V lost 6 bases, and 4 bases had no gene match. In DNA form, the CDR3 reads TGTGCCAGCAGTCCAGGGGGAGGCAATCAGCCCCAGCATTTT. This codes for CASSPGGGNQPQHF.

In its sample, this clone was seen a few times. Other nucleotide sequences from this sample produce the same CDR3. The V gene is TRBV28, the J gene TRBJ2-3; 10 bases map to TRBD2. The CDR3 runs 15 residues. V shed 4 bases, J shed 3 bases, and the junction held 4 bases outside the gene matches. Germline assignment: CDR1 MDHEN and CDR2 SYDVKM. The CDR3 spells CASSSSGRGTDTQYF. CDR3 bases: TGTGCCAGCAGTTCCAGCGGGAGGGGAACAGATACGCAGTATTTT.